This T cell receptor (beta chain) was obtained from a study of control samples from healthy donors and cancer patients. The assay was immunoSEQ multiplex PCR, and TCRdb's table has in-frame clones only and misses some. The data show 80,000 to 100,000 clones, about 91% seen once. This CDR3 is built from 12 residues. V was shortened by 2 bases and J by 6 bases, with 9 bases between the two germline ends. CDR1 and CDR2 from the germline V gene are SGHKS and YYEKEE (reference sequence). The sequence derives from a young man in good health. The rearrangement joins TRBV5-5 to TRBJ2-7; tentative D call: TRBD2 (6 bases). Sequencing was done on a sample of blood. CDR3 residues: CASSFMGGEQYF. The DNA of the CDR3 is TGTGCCAGCAGCTTTATGGGGGGCGAGCAGTACTTC. Looking up the rest from reference TRBV5-5 and TRBJ2-7 gives the full variable domain: DAGVTQSPTHLIKTRGQQVTLRCSPISGHKSVSWYQQVLGQGPQFIFQYYEKEERGRGNFPDRFSARQFPNYSSELNVNALLLGDSALYLCASSFMGGEQYFGPGTRLTVT.